The rows below give T cell receptor beta chains drawn from one sample of a study of T cells in Graves' hyperthyroidism and ophthalmopathy. TCRdb passed the multiplex PCR reads through MiXCR, listing each CDR3 protein once. The repertoire has a few hundred thousand distinct CDR3 sequences, 16% of them found once; the top ten carry about 31%. Sequenced material: blood. These receptors were collected from a woman aged 25 to 45 with Graves' ophthalmopathy. Both conserved end residues are part of each CDR3. D genes are given only for firm matches. For some rows the clone size is stated as once, few or many, or as a class when expanded; others skip it.

>many|TRBV28|TRBD1|TRBJ2-1|14
TGTGCCAGCAGCCCTCCAGGGGGTTACAATGAGCAGTTCTTC
CASSPPGGYNEQFF
>few|TRBV24-1|-|TRBJ2-7|14
TGTGCCACCAGTGACCGCAGACAGCACAGTGAGCAGTACTTC
CATSDRRQHSEQYF
>few|TRBV6-1|-|TRBJ1-5|13
TGTGCCAGCACCTTGGGGGCAAGGCAGCCCCAGCATTTT
CASTLGARQPQHF
>-|TRBV4-3|TRBD2|TRBJ2-7|15
TGCGCCAGCAGCCAAGATCCTAGCGGGAGTTACGAGCAGCACTTC
CASSQDPSGSYEQHF
>many|TRBV28|TRBD2|TRBJ2-1|14
TGTGCCAGCAGTGTCGGGGGGAGGTACAATGAGCAGTTCTTC
CASSVGGRYNEQFF
>few|TRBV5-4|TRBD1|TRBJ1-3|16
TGTGCCAGCAGCTTGGATGGCAGGGGGAGGAGAAACACCATATATTTT
CASSLDGRGRRNTIYF
>many|TRBV7-2|TRBD2|TRBJ2-4|15
TGTGCCAGCAGCTTACTGTCGACGGGAGGCGGCATTCAGTACTTC
CASSLLSTGGGIQYF
>many|TRBV3-1|-|TRBJ2-2|16
TGTGCCAGCAGCCGATCGGGACCCATGAACACCGGGGAGCTGTTTTTT
CASSRSGPMNTGELFF
>-|TRBV6-5|TRBD1|TRBJ1-3|14
TGTGCCAGCAAGCAGACAGGGGGAGGAAACACCATATATTTT
CASKQTGGGNTIYF
>many|TRBV5-1|-|TRBJ1-1|14
TGCGCCAGCAGCTTGGATTCCCAGAACACTGAAGCTTTCTTT
CASSLDSQNTEAFF
>few|TRBV19|TRBD2|TRBJ2-1|18
TGTGCCAGTAGTCCGGAGGGACTAGCGGGAGAATTTAGGAATGAGCAGTTCTTC
CASSPEGLAGEFRNEQFF
>many|TRBV11-2|-|TRBJ2-3|15
TGTGCCAGCAGCCTCATAGCAGGCGGCACAGATACGCAGTATTTT
CASSLIAGGTDTQYF
>many|TRBV12-3/TRBV12-4|-|TRBJ2-5|14
TGTGCCAGCAGTACCACAGCGACTCAAGAGACCCAGTACTTC
CASSTTATQETQYF
>many|TRBV27|TRBD2|TRBJ2-1|16
TGTGCCAGCAGTTCCGGGACTAGCGGGTCCTACAATGAGCAGTTCTTC
CASSSGTSGSYNEQFF
>-|TRBV12-3/TRBV12-4|TRBD1|TRBJ2-4|19
TGTGCCAGCAGTTTTCCGTCAAATTTCCAGGGACAGGGGCTTAACATTCAGTACTTC
CASSFPSNFQGQGLNIQYF
>few|TRBV11-2|TRBD1|TRBJ1-3|18
TGTGCCAGCAGCTTATACCCTCCCGGGACAGGTTCCGGAAACACCATATATTTT
CASSLYPPGTGSGNTIYF
>many|TRBV20-1|-|TRBJ2-1|13
TGCAGTGCCCGAGATAGGAGGTACAATGAGCAGTTCTTC
CSARDRRYNEQFF
>-|TRBV7-3|-|TRBJ2-5|14
TGTGCCAGCAGCCCCTCGGGGGTAGAAGAGACCCAGTACTTC
CASSPSGVEETQYF
>-|TRBV11-2|-|TRBJ2-1|16
TGTGCCAGCAGCTTAGTTCTGGATTTCTCCTACAATGAGCAGTTCTTC
CASSLVLDFSYNEQFF
>many|TRBV6-1|-|TRBJ1-5|14
TGTGCCAGCAGCGTGGGGCGGAACAATCAGCCCCAGCATTTT
CASSVGRNNQPQHF
>-|TRBV12-3/TRBV12-4|-|TRBJ1-2|12
TGTGCCAGCAGTTTAAGTCTGAACGGCTACACCTTC
CASSLSLNGYTF
>many|TRBV7-2|TRBD1|TRBJ1-5|17
TGTGCCAGCAGCTTAGTCCGGACAGGGAATAGCAATCAGCCCCAGCATTTT
CASSLVRTGNSNQPQHF
>-|TRBV12-3/TRBV12-4|-|TRBJ1-4|13
TGTGCCAGCTCCATACGCCCAGGGGAAAAACTGTTTTTT
CASSIRPGEKLFF
>few|TRBV10-1|-|TRBJ2-3|15
TGCGCCAGCAGTGAGGGTAGCCCTAGCACAGATACGCAGTATTTT
CASSEGSPSTDTQYF
>few|TRBV6-1|-|TRBJ2-3|13
TGTGCCAGCATCCGAGTTGCTTCGGATACGCAGTATTTT
CASIRVASDTQYF
>-|TRBV5-6|TRBD2|TRBJ2-5|16
TGTGCCAGCAGACTGAGGACTAGCGGGAGCCAAGAGACCCAGTACTTC
CASRLRTSGSQETQYF
>many|TRBV3-1|TRBD1|TRBJ1-2|13
TGTGCCAGCAGGGGACAGACCTACTATGGCTACACCTTC
CASRGQTYYGYTF
>-|TRBV7-2|TRBD1|TRBJ1-2|14
TGTGCCAGCAGCCTGGACAGGACTGACTATGGCTACACCTTC
CASSLDRTDYGYTF
>few|TRBV19|TRBD1|TRBJ2-1|17
TGTGCCAGTAGTATCCTCGGTGGGACAGTCGGATACAATGAGCAGTTCTTC
CASSILGGTVGYNEQFF
>many|TRBV2|-|TRBJ1-5|14
TGTGCCAGCAGTGAAGGGACAGGCAATCAGCCCCAGCATTTT
CASSEGTGNQPQHF
>once|TRBV4-1|-|TRBJ2-5|14
TGCGCCAGCAGCCAAGAGGAGGGGTTGGAGACCCAGTACTTC
CASSQEEGLETQYF
>few|TRBV6-1|-|TRBJ2-3|13
TGTGCCAGCAGCGACGCCCGTTTTAGTGAGCAGTATTTT
CASSDARFSEQYF
>few|TRBV10-3|-|TRBJ1-5|18
TGTGCCATCAGTGAGTCGATTTCCAGTACGGGGATTGATCAGCCCCAGCATTTT
CAISESISSTGIDQPQHF
>few|TRBV5-1|-|TRBJ2-1|11
TGCGCCAGCCGCGGGATGGGTGAGCAGTTCTTC
CASRGMGEQFF
>many|TRBV5-1|-|TRBJ2-7|13
TGCGCCAGCAGCTTGGCGGGAGTCTACGAGCAGTACTTC
CASSLAGVYEQYF
>many|TRBV3-1|-|TRBJ2-2|14
TGTGCCAGCAGCCCCGGGATCCCGACCGGGGAGCTGTTTTTT
CASSPGIPTGELFF
>many|TRBV6-5|-|TRBJ1-2|14
TGTGCCAGCAGTTACTCGCGGGGAGGCTATGGCTACACCTTC
CASSYSRGGYGYTF
>many|TRBV20-1|-|TRBJ2-1|15
TGCAGTGCTAGTCCTCCGGGGGGAGGGGGGTATGAGCAGTTCTTC
CSASPPGGGGYEQFF
>-|TRBV6-2/TRBV6-3|TRBD2|TRBJ2-1|17
TGTGCCAGCAGTTACGCTATAGCGGGAGGGCTCTACAATGAGCAGTTCTTC
CASSYAIAGGLYNEQFF
>few|TRBV5-4|TRBD1|TRBJ2-4|17
TGTGCCAGCAGCCCCCAGACCACAGGGGGAGCCAAAAACATTCAGTACTTC
CASSPQTTGGAKNIQYF
>few|TRBV29-1|-|TRBJ2-7|10
TGCAGCCCGGGGGCCTACGAGCAGTACTTC
CSPGAYEQYF
>many|TRBV9|TRBD1|TRBJ2-7|15
TGTGCCAGCAGCGACACGGACAGGGGAAGTGGGGAGCAGTACTTC
CASSDTDRGSGEQYF